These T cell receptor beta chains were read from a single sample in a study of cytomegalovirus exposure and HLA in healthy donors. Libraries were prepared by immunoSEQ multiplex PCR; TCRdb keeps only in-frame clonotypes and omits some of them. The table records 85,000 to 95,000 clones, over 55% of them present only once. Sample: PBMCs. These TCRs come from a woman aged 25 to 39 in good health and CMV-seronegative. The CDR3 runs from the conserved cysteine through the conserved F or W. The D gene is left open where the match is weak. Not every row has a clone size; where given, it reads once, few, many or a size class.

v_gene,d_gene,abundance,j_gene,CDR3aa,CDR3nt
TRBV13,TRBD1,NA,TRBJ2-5,CASSQHTGGETQYF,TGTGCCAGCAGCCAACACACAGGGGGAGAGACCCAGTACTTC
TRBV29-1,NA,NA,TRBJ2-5,CSVGGGSGAETQYF,TGCAGCGTTGGAGGGGGTTCCGGGGCAGAGACCCAGTACTTC
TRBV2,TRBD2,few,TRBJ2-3,CASTKGLAVSTDTQYF,TGTGCCAGCACGAAGGGGCTAGCGGTTAGCACAGATACGCAGTATTTT
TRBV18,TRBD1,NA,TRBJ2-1,CASSPGTGGNSGYNEQFF,TGTGCCAGCTCACCCGGGACAGGGGGCAATAGCGGATACAATGAGCAGTTCTTC
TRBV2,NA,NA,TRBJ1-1,CASSENRRGTEAFF,TGTGCCAGCAGTGAAAACAGGCGAGGCACTGAAGCTTTCTTT
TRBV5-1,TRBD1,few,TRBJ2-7,CASSFGIQGARGYEQYF,TGCGCCAGCAGCTTTGGGATCCAGGGGGCAAGGGGCTACGAGCAGTACTTC
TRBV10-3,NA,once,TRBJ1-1,CAIRAQGRRNTEAFF,TGTGCCATCAGGGCCCAAGGGAGACGTAACACTGAAGCTTTCTTT
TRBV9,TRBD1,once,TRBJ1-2,CASSVGVRGLGYTF,TGTGCCAGCAGCGTAGGGGTCAGGGGGCTCGGCTACACCTTC
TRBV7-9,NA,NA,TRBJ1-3,CASTGNTIYF,TGTGCCAGTACAGGAAACACCATATATTTT
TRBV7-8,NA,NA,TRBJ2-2,CASSLGYRDTGELFF,TGTGCCAGCAGCTTAGGATACAGGGACACCGGGGAGCTGTTTTTT
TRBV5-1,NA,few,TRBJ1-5,CASSFRRGEGWPQHF,TGCGCCAGCAGCTTCCGCAGGGGCGAAGGTTGGCCCCAGCATTTT
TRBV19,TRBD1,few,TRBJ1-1,CASSIAGQGNTEAFF,TGTGCCAGTAGTATAGCGGGACAGGGGAACACTGAAGCTTTCTTT
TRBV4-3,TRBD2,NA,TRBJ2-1,CASSQGPGLGIPNEQFF,TGCGCCAGCAGCCAAGGACCGGGACTAGGGATCCCCAATGAGCAGTTCTTC
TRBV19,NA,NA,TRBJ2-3,CASSQTEADTQYF,TGTGCCAGTAGTCAAACTGAGGCAGATACGCAGTATTTT
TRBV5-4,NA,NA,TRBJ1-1,CASSLPARGNTEAFF,TGTGCCAGCAGCTTGCCCGCCAGGGGGAACACTGAAGCTTTCTTT
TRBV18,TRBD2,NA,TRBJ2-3,CASSPPASGTLPYF,TGTGCCAGCTCACCACCGGCTAGCGGGACCCTCCCGTATTTT
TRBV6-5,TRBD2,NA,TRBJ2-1,CASSSLRTSDEQFF,TGTGCCAGCAGCTCCCTCCGGACTAGCGATGAGCAGTTCTTC
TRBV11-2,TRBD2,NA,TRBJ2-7,CASQPLSGTSYEQYF,TGTGCCAGCCAGCCCCTTAGCGGGACCAGCTACGAGCAGTACTTC
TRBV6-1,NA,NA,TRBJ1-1,CATQQGGDTEAFF,TGTGCCACGCAACAGGGAGGGGACACTGAAGCTTTCTTT
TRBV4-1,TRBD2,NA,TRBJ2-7,CASSDLTGTRAYEQYF,TGCGCCAGCAGCGACCTGACCGGGACTAGAGCCTACGAGCAGTACTTC
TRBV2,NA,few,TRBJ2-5,CASNRGQETQYF,TGTGCCAGCAACCGGGGTCAAGAGACCCAGTACTTC
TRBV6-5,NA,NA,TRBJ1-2,CASSSVRDYGYTF,TGTGCCAGCAGTTCTGTCCGGGACTATGGCTACACCTTC
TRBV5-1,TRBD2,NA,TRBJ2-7,CASSSGLAGGYEQYF,TGCGCCAGCAGCTCAGGACTAGCGGGGGGTTACGAGCAGTACTTC
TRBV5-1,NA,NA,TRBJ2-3,CASSSTSTDTQYF,TGCGCCAGCAGCTCGACTAGCACAGATACGCAGTATTTT
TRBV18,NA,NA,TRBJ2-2,CASSPLGVRGIGGELFF,TGTGCCAGCTCACCACTGGGAGTCAGGGGAATTGGCGGGGAGCTGTTTTTT
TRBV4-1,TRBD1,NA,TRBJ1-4,CASSQGYRGQGNEKLFF,TGCGCCAGCAGCCAAGGATATAGGGGACAGGGTAATGAAAAACTGTTTTTT
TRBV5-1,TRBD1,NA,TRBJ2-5,CASSLGDRAGETQYF,TGCGCCAGCAGCTTGGGCGACAGGGCGGGAGAGACCCAGTACTTC
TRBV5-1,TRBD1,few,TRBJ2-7,CASSLGTGGTYEQYF,TGCGCCAGCAGCTTGGGGACAGGGGGCACCTACGAGCAGTACTTC
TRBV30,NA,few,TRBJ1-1,CAWSTVGTLGNTEAFF,TGTGCCTGGAGTACGGTCGGGACTCTGGGGAACACTGAAGCTTTCTTT
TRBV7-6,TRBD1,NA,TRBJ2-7,CASSSRPGQNYEQYF,TGTGCCAGCAGCTCCCGCCCGGGACAGAACTACGAGCAGTACTTC
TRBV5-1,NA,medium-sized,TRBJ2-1,CASSLVGGEQFF,TGCGCCAGCAGCTTGGTAGGAGGGGAGCAGTTCTTC